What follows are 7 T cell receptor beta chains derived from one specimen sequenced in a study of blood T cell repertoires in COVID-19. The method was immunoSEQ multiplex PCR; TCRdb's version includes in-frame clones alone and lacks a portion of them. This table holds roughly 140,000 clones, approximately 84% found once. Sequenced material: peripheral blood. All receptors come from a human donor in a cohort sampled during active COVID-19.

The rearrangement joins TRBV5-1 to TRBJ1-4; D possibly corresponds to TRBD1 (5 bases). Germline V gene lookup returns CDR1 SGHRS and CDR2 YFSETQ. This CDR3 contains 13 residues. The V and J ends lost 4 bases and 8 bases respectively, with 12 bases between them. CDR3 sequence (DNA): TGCGCCAGCAGCCGGGGGAAAGGGGAAAAACTGTTTTTT. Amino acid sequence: CASSRGKGEKLFF. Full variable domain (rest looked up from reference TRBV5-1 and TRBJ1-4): KAGVTQTPRYLIKTRGQQVTLSCSPISGHRSVSWYQQTPGQGLQFLFEYFSETQRNKGNFPGRFSGRQFSNSRSEMNVSTLELGDSALYLCASSRGKGEKLFFGSGTQLSVL.

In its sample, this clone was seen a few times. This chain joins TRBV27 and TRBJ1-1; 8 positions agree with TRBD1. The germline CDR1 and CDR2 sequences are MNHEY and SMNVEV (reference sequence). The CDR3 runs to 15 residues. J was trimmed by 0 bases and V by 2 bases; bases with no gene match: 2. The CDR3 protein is CASSLLTGVNTEAFF. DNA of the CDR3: TGTGCCAGCAGTTTACTGACAGGGGTGAACACTGAAGCTTTCTTT.

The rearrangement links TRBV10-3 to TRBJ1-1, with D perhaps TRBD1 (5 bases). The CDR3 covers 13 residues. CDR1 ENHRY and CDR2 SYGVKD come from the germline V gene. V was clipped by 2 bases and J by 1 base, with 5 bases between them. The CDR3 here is CAISEGQNTEAFF. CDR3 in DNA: TGTGCCATCAGTGAGGGACAGAACACTGAAGCTTTCTTT.

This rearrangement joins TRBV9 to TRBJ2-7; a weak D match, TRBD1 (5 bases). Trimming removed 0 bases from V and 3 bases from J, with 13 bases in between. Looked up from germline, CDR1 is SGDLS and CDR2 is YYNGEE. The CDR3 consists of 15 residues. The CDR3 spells CASSVDQGRFYEQYF. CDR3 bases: TGTGCCAGCAGCGTAGATCAGGGCCGCTTCTACGAGCAGTACTTC.

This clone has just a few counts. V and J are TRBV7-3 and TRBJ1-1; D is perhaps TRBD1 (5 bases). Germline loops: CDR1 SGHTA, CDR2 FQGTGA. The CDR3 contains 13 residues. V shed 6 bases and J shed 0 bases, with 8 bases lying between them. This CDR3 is CASRAGLNTEAFF. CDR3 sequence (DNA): TGTGCCAGCAGGGCAGGGTTGAACACTGAAGCTTTCTTT.

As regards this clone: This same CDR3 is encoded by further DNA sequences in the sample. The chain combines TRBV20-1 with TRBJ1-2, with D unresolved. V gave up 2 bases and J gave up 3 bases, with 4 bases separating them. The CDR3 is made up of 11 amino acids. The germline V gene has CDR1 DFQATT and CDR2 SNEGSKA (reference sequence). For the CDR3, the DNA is TGCAGTGCTAGACAGGACTATGGCTACACCTTC. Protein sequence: CSARQDYGYTF.

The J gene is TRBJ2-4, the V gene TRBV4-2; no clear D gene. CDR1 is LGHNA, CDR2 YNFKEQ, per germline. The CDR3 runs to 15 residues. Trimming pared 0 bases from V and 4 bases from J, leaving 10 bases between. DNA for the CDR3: TGTGCCAGCAGCCAAGAAGCAACACTAAAAAACATTCAGTACTTC. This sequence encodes CASSQEATLKNIQYF.